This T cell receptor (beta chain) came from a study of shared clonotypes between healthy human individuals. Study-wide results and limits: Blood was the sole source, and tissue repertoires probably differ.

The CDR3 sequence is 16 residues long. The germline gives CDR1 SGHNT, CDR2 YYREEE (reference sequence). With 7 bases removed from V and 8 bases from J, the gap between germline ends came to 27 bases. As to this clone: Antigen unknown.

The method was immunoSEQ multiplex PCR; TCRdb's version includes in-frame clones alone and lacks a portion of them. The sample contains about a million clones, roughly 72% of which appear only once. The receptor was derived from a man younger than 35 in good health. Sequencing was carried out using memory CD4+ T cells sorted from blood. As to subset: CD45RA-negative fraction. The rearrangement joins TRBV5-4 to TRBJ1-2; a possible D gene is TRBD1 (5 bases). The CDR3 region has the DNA TGTGCCAGCGGCTCAGGAGGGACCCCTCCTATTGGAGGCTACACCTTC. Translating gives CASGSGGTPPIGGYTF.